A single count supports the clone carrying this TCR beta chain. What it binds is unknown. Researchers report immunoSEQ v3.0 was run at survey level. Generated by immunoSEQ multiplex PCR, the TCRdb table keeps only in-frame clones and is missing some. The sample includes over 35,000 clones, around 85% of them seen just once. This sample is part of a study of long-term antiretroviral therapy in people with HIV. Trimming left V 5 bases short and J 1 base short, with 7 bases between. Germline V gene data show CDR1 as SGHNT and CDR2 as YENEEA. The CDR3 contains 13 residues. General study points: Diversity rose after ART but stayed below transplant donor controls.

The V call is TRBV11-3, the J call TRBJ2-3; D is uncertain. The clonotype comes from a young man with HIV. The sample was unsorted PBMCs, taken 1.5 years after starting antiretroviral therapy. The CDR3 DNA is TGTGCCAGCAGCCCGTACGGCACAGATACGCAGTATTTT. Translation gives CASSPYGTDTQYF.